The 23 T cell receptor beta chains below all came from one sample that was sequenced in a study of blood T cell repertoires in COVID-19. Produced via immunoSEQ multiplex PCR; TCRdb's table is partial and in-frame only. Among some 69,000 clones listed, approximately 80% were seen once. Sequenced sample: peripheral blood. These receptors were collected from an elderly man with active or convalescent COVID-19.

To note about this clone: At one end, the junction sequence differs from germline, possibly due to a read error. CDR3 DNA: TGTGCCAGCAGCTTATTACTTACGAACTCTGAAGCTTTCTTT. Translated, it gives CASSLLLTNSEAFF. The rearrangement uses TRBV7-9 and TRBJ1-1; no clear D gene. This CDR3 is built from 14 residues. The germline V gene encodes CDR1 SEHNR and CDR2 FQNEAQ (reference sequence).

The chain recombines TRBV3-1 (or the pseudogene TRBV3-2) with TRBJ1-2; 8 bases map to TRBD1. Germline-derived CDR1 and CDR2 are LGHDT and YNNKEL (reference sequence). Trimming at V came to 2 bases and at J to 5 bases, leaving 10 bases not matched to a gene. CDR3 length: 16 amino acids. The CDR3 region has the DNA TGTGCCAGCAGCCAATCCCAGACAGGGGCGACGTATGGCTACACCTTC. Translating it yields CASSQSQTGATYGYTF.

V and J are TRBV5-4 and TRBJ2-5; TRBD1 is a possible D gene (6 bases). The germline V gene encodes CDR1 SGHNT and CDR2 YYREEE (reference sequence). This CDR3 comprises 14 residues. The V gene lost 4 bases and the J gene lost 2 bases, with 12 bases spanning the gap. The DNA of the CDR3 is TGTGCCAGCAGCGTGCAGGGGTGGCAAGAGACCCAGTACTTC. Translated, it gives CASSVQGWQETQYF.

The chain links TRBV9 to TRBJ2-7; D is possibly TRBD1 (6 bases). Per germline, CDR1 SGDLS and CDR2 YYNGEE. Trimming took off 0 bases at V and 4 bases at J, with 17 bases between the two ends. This CDR3 spans 16 amino acids. CDR3 in amino acids: CASSVVGAAGAYEQYF. CDR3 bases: TGTGCCAGCAGCGTAGTGGGGGCGGCCGGGGCGTACGAGCAGTACTTC.

V and J are TRBV12-5 and TRBJ2-1; TRBD2 matches at 11 bases. In germline, CDR1 is LGHNT, CDR2 FRNRAP. J was trimmed by 0 bases and V by 7 bases; bases with no gene match: 2. The CDR3 runs to 15 residues. The chain's CDR3 is CASASGGSSYNEQFF. CDR3 bases: TGTGCTAGTGCTAGCGGGGGGAGCTCCTACAATGAGCAGTTCTTC. The complete variable domain, with remaining parts taken from reference TRBV12-5 and TRBJ2-1, reads DARVTQTPRHKVTEMGQEVTMRCQPILGHNTVFWYRQTMMQGLELLAYFRNRAPLDDSGMPKDRFSAEMPDATLATLKIQPSEPRDSAVYFCASASGGSSYNEQFFGPGTRLTVL.

The chain couples TRBV3-1 (or the pseudogene TRBV3-2) to TRBJ2-7, with D possibly being TRBD1 (6 bases). The CDR3 loop spans 15 amino acids. V lost 2 bases and J lost 3, with 14 bases in between. CDR1 is LGHDT, CDR2 YNNKEL, per germline (reference sequence). The CDR3 DNA follows: TGTGCCAGCAGCCAAAGGGGGAGTGGAAACTACGAGCAGTACTTC. This encodes CASSQRGSGNYEQYF.

Comment on this clone: This sample also contains other DNA sequences that code for the same CDR3. V gene TRBV15 combines with J gene TRBJ1-3; D is ambiguous. The CDR3 spans 13 residues. V was trimmed by 5 bases and J by 4 bases, leaving 9 bases between them. Germline assignment: CDR1 LNHNV and CDR2 YYDKDF (reference sequence). The CDR3 bases are TGTGCCACCAGCCGGGGTGGCGGAAACACCATATATTTT. Translated: CATSRGGGNTIYF.

V and J are TRBV7-9 and TRBJ1-2; D not certain. Germline V lookup: CDR1 SEHNR, CDR2 FQNEAQ (reference sequence). This CDR3 has 15 amino acids. Trimming took off 4 bases at V and 5 bases at J, with 17 bases between the two ends. The CDR3: CASSSLSGPGYGYTF. The DNA of the CDR3 is TGTGCCAGCAGCTCCCTTAGCGGGCCAGGATATGGCTACACCTTC.

This clone has just a few counts. This chain links TRBV6-5 with TRBJ1-2; D not resolved. Trimming removed 6 bases from V and 1 base from J, with 9 bases in between. This CDR3 comprises 13 residues. The V gene's germline CDR1 is MNHEY and CDR2 SVGAGI. CDR3 nucleotide sequence: TGTGCCAGCAGGGAGCCAAATAACTATGGCTACACCTTC. Translating it yields CASREPNNYGYTF.

There are a few counts of this clone. The V gene is TRBV7-9, the J gene TRBJ2-3, with D hard to call. This CDR3 spans 14 amino acids. Trimming removed 5 bases at V and 4 bases at J, with 13 bases between. The germline CDR1 and CDR2 sequences are SEHNR and FQNEAQ (reference sequence). The CDR3 DNA sequence: TGTGCCAGCAGCCCGACGAGGCGGTCAGATACGCAGTATTTT. It is translated as CASSPTRRSDTQYF.

This chain uses TRBV2 with TRBJ2-5, with D possibly matching TRBD1 (6 bases). Germline V gene lookup returns CDR1 SNHLY and CDR2 FYNNEI. The V end was cut by 7 bases, the J end by 4 bases, with 13 bases between. The CDR3 spans 13 residues. The CDR3 DNA reads as TGTGCCAGCACCCCCGGCAGGGGAGAGACCCAGTACTTC. It yields the protein CASTPGRGETQYF.

The chain is built from TRBV6-2 or TRBV6-3 and TRBJ1-2; 9 nucleotides line up with TRBD1. The germline gives CDR1 MNHEY, CDR2 SVGEGT. J lost 4 bases, V lost 4 bases, and 4 bases had no gene match. This CDR3 is 14 amino acids long. The CDR3 coding sequence is TGTGCCAGCAGTTGGTCGGGACAGGGCTATGGCTACACCTTC. This gives the protein CASSWSGQGYGYTF.

This clone has more than one count but fewer than ten. The gene calls are TRBV15 and TRBJ1-4; D is uncertain. V lost 1 base, J lost 5 bases, and 14 bases lay in between. Germline V CDR1 and CDR2: LNHNV, YYDKDF (reference sequence). The CDR3 contains 16 residues. CDR3 coding DNA: TGTGCCACCAGCAGAGCGCGGAGTTTCGGGAATGAAAAACTGTTTTTT. Translating it yields CATSRARSFGNEKLFF.

The chain joins TRBV11-3 to TRBJ2-7; maybe TRBD1 (5 bases). Between the trimmed V and J ends, which lost 4 bases and 6 bases, there was a span of 10 bases. CDR3 length: 12 residues. The germline V gene has CDR1 SGHNT and CDR2 YENEEA. CDR3 protein: CASSSDISEQYF. The CDR3 nucleotides are TGTGCCAGCAGCTCGGACATCTCCGAGCAGTACTTC.

V usage is TRBV27 and J usage is TRBJ1-3, with D maybe TRBD1 (6 bases). The V end was cut by 5 bases, the J end by 8 bases, with 19 bases between. The CDR3 loop spans 15 amino acids. Germline V CDR1 and CDR2: MNHEY, SMNVEV (reference sequence). The CDR3 sequence is CASSPGTTQRDTIYF. As DNA, the CDR3 is TGTGCCAGCAGTCCCGGGACAACCCAACGGGACACCATATATTTT.

The genes are TRBV11-2 and TRBJ2-5; maybe TRBD1 (5 bases). The V end lost 1 base, the J end lost 5 bases, and 8 bases lay between the germline ends. The CDR3 extends over 13 amino acids. CDR1 is SGHAT and CDR2 is FQNNGV in the germline V gene. The chain's CDR3 is CASSLAGAETQYF. The CDR3 DNA is TGTGCCAGCAGCTTAGCTGGGGCCGAGACCCAGTACTTC.

This rearrangement joins TRBV3-1 (or the pseudogene TRBV3-2) to TRBJ1-4; perhaps TRBD1 as D (5 bases). This CDR3 comprises 19 residues. CDR1 is LGHDT and CDR2 is YNNKEL in the germline V gene (reference sequence). V lost 4 bases and J 0 bases, leaving 21 bases between the germline ends. The chain's CDR3 is CASSPGEQVIYATNEKLFF. The CDR3 nucleotides are TGTGCCAGCAGCCCTGGGGAACAGGTGATTTATGCAACTAATGAAAAACTGTTTTTT.

The V gene is TRBV11-2, the J gene TRBJ2-3, with D perhaps matching TRBD2 (5 bases). The CDR3 extends over 13 amino acids. With 4 bases removed from V and 5 bases from J, the gap between germline ends came to 10 bases. Germline V gene sequence: CDR1 SGHAT, CDR2 FQNNGV. The CDR3 reads CASSYPAVDTQYF. The CDR3 DNA reads as TGTGCCAGCAGCTACCCAGCGGTAGATACGCAGTATTTT.

V is TRBV5-1 and J is TRBJ2-1, with 8 bases lining up with TRBD2. CDR3 length: 16 residues. Germline values: CDR1 SGHRS, CDR2 YFSETQ. J lost 5 bases, V lost 0 bases, and 7 bases had no gene match. The DNA for the CDR3 is TGCGCCAGCAGCTTGGCCGTGACTAGCGCCAACAATGAGCAGTTCTTC. The encoded protein is CASSLAVTSANNEQFF.

The chain joins TRBV14 to TRBJ2-1; weak D call: TRBD2 (5 bases). The CDR3 covers 13 residues. Germline V lookup: CDR1 SGHDN, CDR2 FVKESK. The ends were cut back, 0 bases at V and 10 bases at J, with 10 bases in the middle. The CDR3 spells CASSQDLTGEQFF. In DNA, the CDR3 is TGTGCCAGCAGCCAAGATCTAACGGGAGAGCAGTTCTTC.

This clone was detected only a few times. This chain uses TRBV9 with TRBJ2-4, with 11 bases that match TRBD1. The CDR3 has 14 residues. Germline assignment: CDR1 SGDLS and CDR2 YYNGEE. Trimming at V came to 3 bases and at J to 6 bases, leaving 2 bases not matched to a gene. The CDR3 is CASSGDRGANIQYF. CDR3 sequence (DNA): TGTGCCAGCAGCGGGGACAGGGGGGCAAACATTCAGTACTTC.

This chain links TRBV6-1 with TRBJ2-7, with D possibly being TRBD2 (5 bases). Germline V gives CDR1 MNHNS, CDR2 SASEGT. The CDR3 is 15 residues long. Trimming left V 6 bases short and J 1 base short, with 16 bases between. CDR3 nucleotides: TGTGCCAGCAGCCATCAGCGGCAAACATCCTACGAGCAGTACTTC. Translating gives CASSHQRQTSYEQYF.

This clone was counted between two and nine times. The V call is TRBV11-2, the J call TRBJ1-2, with a tentative D call TRBD1 (5 bases). V lost 6 bases and J lost 8, with 16 bases in between. CDR3 length: 13 amino acids. Germline V gene sequence: CDR1 SGHAT, CDR2 FQNNGV. CDR3 in amino acids: CASRPVGRGGYTF. In DNA form, the CDR3 reads TGTGCCAGCAGACCAGTGGGGCGCGGAGGCTACACCTTC.